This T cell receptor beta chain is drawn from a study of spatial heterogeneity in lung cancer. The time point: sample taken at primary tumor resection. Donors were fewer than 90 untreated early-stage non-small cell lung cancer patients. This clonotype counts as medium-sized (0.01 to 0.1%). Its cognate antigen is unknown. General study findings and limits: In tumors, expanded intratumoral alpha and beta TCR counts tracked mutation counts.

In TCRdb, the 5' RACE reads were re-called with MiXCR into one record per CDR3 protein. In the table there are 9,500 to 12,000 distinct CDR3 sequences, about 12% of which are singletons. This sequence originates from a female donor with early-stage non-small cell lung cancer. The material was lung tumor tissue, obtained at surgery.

CDR3 loop: CASSIIGNEQFF. CDR3 nucleotide sequence: TGTGCCAGCAGTATAATTGGCAATGAGCAGTTCTTC. V usage is TRBV27 and J usage is TRBJ2-1, with D hard to call. The CDR3 spans 12 residues. The V end lost 5 bases, the J end lost 6 bases, and 8 bases lay between the germline ends. CDR1 and CDR2 from the germline V gene are MNHEY and SMNVEV (reference sequence).